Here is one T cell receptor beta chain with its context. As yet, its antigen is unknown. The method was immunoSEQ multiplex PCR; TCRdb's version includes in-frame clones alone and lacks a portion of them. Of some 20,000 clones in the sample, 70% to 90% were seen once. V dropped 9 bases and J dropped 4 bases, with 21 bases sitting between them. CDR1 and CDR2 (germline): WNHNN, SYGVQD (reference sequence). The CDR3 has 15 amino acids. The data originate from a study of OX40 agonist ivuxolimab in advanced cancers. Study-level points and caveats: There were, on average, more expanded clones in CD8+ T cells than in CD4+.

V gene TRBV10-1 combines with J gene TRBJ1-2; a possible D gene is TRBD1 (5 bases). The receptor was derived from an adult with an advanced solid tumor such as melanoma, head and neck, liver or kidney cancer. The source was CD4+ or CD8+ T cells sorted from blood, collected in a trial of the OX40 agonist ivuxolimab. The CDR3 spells CARSQTAPFFYGYTF. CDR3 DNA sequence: TGCGCCAGGAGTCAGACAGCCCCTTTCTTCTATGGCTACACCTTC.